These T cell receptor beta chains were read from a single sample in a study of blood T cell repertoires in COVID-19. Clones were sequenced by immunoSEQ multiplex PCR, and TCRdb holds only the in-frame ones, with some missing. The sample holds about 88,000 clones, around nine tenths seen once. The material sequenced was peripheral blood. The receptors derive from a man between 60 and 75 years old with acute or convalescent COVID-19. CDR3s include the opening cysteine and the closing phenylalanine or tryptophan. The D gene is left open where the match is weak. Clone size is given for some rows only: seen once, a few or many times, or a class if the clone is expanded.

v_gene: TRBV27; d_gene: TRBD1; j_gene: TRBJ1-1; abundance: -; CDR3nt: TGTGCCAGCAGTTTTGAGGGGGCTGGGAACACTGAAGCTTTCTTT; CDR3aa: CASSFEGAGNTEAFF
v_gene: TRBV5-1; d_gene: TRBD2; j_gene: TRBJ2-7; abundance: few; CDR3nt: TGCGCCAGCAGCCCGGCAGTAGCGGGAGGAGGCGAGCAGTACTTC; CDR3aa: CASSPAVAGGGEQYF
v_gene: TRBV28; d_gene: -; j_gene: TRBJ1-5; abundance: -; CDR3nt: TGTGCCAGCAGTACCCCGGGTTCAGGCAATCAGCCCCAGCATTTT; CDR3aa: CASSTPGSGNQPQHF
v_gene: TRBV24-1; d_gene: TRBD2; j_gene: TRBJ2-3; abundance: -; CDR3nt: TGTGCCACCAGTGGTTTTAGCGGGAGCACAGATACGCAGTATTTT; CDR3aa: CATSGFSGSTDTQYF
v_gene: TRBV19; d_gene: TRBD2; j_gene: TRBJ2-3; abundance: -; CDR3nt: TGTGCCAGTAGTAACCCCCTCCGAGCGGGAGTGGTAGATACGCAGTATTTT; CDR3aa: CASSNPLRAGVVDTQYF
v_gene: TRBV19; d_gene: TRBD1; j_gene: TRBJ1-1; abundance: -; CDR3nt: TGTGCCAGTAGTAAATTCCGGGACAGGGGACTCCACCGGGACACTGAAGCTTTCTTT; CDR3aa: CASSKFRDRGLHRDTEAFF
v_gene: TRBV30; d_gene: -; j_gene: TRBJ2-7; abundance: -; CDR3nt: TGTGCCTGGAGTTCTGCCCTACGGGGGAGAACCTACGAGCAGTACTTC; CDR3aa: CAWSSALRGRTYEQYF
v_gene: TRBV30; d_gene: -; j_gene: TRBJ2-6; abundance: -; CDR3nt: TGTGCCTGGAGTCCTAGGTACTCTGGGGCCAACGTCCTGACTTTC; CDR3aa: CAWSPRYSGANVLTF
v_gene: TRBV7-2; d_gene: TRBD2; j_gene: TRBJ2-7; abundance: -; CDR3nt: TGTGCCAGCAGCTTTGGCGGGAGCTCCTACGAGCAGTACTTC; CDR3aa: CASSFGGSSYEQYF
v_gene: TRBV28; d_gene: TRBD1; j_gene: TRBJ2-7; abundance: -; CDR3nt: TGTGCCAGCGCATTACCGACAGGGTTGTTCGAGCAGTACTTC; CDR3aa: CASALPTGLFEQYF
v_gene: TRBV27; d_gene: TRBD1; j_gene: TRBJ1-2; abundance: -; CDR3nt: TGTGCCAGCAGCGACAGGGGTTATGGCTACACCTTC; CDR3aa: CASSDRGYGYTF
v_gene: TRBV7-9; d_gene: -; j_gene: TRBJ2-7; abundance: -; CDR3nt: TGTGCCAGCAGGTCCCGGGGTGCCTACGAGCAGTACTTC; CDR3aa: CASRSRGAYEQYF
v_gene: TRBV7-3; d_gene: -; j_gene: TRBJ2-2; abundance: -; CDR3nt: TGTGCCAGCAGCTCCGAGGCCCTGGGCACCGGGGAGCTGTTTTTT; CDR3aa: CASSSEALGTGELFF
v_gene: TRBV14; d_gene: -; j_gene: TRBJ2-1; abundance: -; CDR3nt: TGTGCCAGCAGCCAAGACCCCACTTCCTACAATGAGCAGTTCTTC; CDR3aa: CASSQDPTSYNEQFF
v_gene: TRBV27; d_gene: -; j_gene: TRBJ2-7; abundance: -; CDR3nt: TGTGCCAGCAGTTTCACAGGGCACGAGCAGTACTTC; CDR3aa: CASSFTGHEQYF
v_gene: TRBV19; d_gene: -; j_gene: TRBJ1-1; abundance: -; CDR3nt: TGTGCCAGTAGTATAGGAGGGCTCAAGGGTGAAGCTTTCTTT; CDR3aa: CASSIGGLKGEAFF
v_gene: TRBV3-1/TRBV3-2; d_gene: TRBD2; j_gene: TRBJ2-1; abundance: -; CDR3nt: TGTGCCAGCACCCGGGGACTAGAAGCCTACAATGAGCAGTTCTTC; CDR3aa: CASTRGLEAYNEQFF
v_gene: TRBV6-6; d_gene: TRBD1; j_gene: TRBJ2-7; abundance: -; CDR3nt: TGTGCCAGCAGTTACTCGCGAGACAGGGACGAGCAGTACTTC; CDR3aa: CASSYSRDRDEQYF
v_gene: TRBV10-2; d_gene: TRBD1; j_gene: TRBJ1-3; abundance: -; CDR3nt: TGCGCCAGCAGTGAGGGGACAGACTCTGGAAACACCATATATTTT; CDR3aa: CASSEGTDSGNTIYF
v_gene: TRBV28; d_gene: TRBD1; j_gene: TRBJ2-5; abundance: -; CDR3nt: TGTGCCAGCAATGTAAGGGGGCTCACGGGCTCAGAGACCCAGTACTTC; CDR3aa: CASNVRGLTGSETQYF
v_gene: TRBV28; d_gene: -; j_gene: TRBJ1-6; abundance: -; CDR3nt: TGTGCCAGCACCCCCGGGGTGAGGAATTCACCCCTCCACTTT; CDR3aa: CASTPGVRNSPLHF
v_gene: TRBV6-1; d_gene: TRBD1; j_gene: TRBJ2-1; abundance: -; CDR3nt: TGTGCCAGCAGTGACCGGGACAGGTCCTACAATGAGCAGTTCTTC; CDR3aa: CASSDRDRSYNEQFF
v_gene: TRBV27; d_gene: TRBD1; j_gene: TRBJ1-2; abundance: -; CDR3nt: TGTGCCAGCCGAACAGGGGGTTCTTATGGCTACACCTTC; CDR3aa: CASRTGGSYGYTF
v_gene: TRBV7-2; d_gene: TRBD2; j_gene: TRBJ2-7; abundance: -; CDR3nt: TGTGCCAGCAGTTCCTGGACTAGCGGGATCCGCTACGAGCAGTACTTC; CDR3aa: CASSSWTSGIRYEQYF
v_gene: TRBV19; d_gene: -; j_gene: TRBJ2-2; abundance: -; CDR3nt: TGTGCCAGTAGTATAATACACAACACCGGGGAGCTGTTTTTT; CDR3aa: CASSIIHNTGELFF
v_gene: TRBV5-6; d_gene: -; j_gene: TRBJ2-1; abundance: -; CDR3nt: TGTGCCAGCAGCTTGGCGGCCCGCATGGGGCGGAGCTCCTACAATGAGCAGTTCTTC; CDR3aa: CASSLAARMGRSSYNEQFF
v_gene: TRBV5-6; d_gene: TRBD2; j_gene: TRBJ2-7; abundance: -; CDR3nt: TGTGCCAGCAGCGAGACCTTATATATCGGGACTAGCGACTCCTACGAGCAGTACTTC; CDR3aa: CASSETLYIGTSDSYEQYF
v_gene: TRBV4-1; d_gene: TRBD1; j_gene: TRBJ1-5; abundance: once; CDR3nt: TGCGCCAGCAGCCAAGACGGACAGGGGGCCAATCAGCCCCAGCATTTT; CDR3aa: CASSQDGQGANQPQHF
v_gene: TRBV18; d_gene: TRBD1; j_gene: TRBJ1-2; abundance: -; CDR3nt: TGTGCCAGCTCAAGCATTCAGGGGGCCCCCGGCTACACCTTC; CDR3aa: CASSSIQGAPGYTF
v_gene: TRBV5-1; d_gene: -; j_gene: TRBJ2-5; abundance: -; CDR3nt: TGCGCCAGCAGCCCGGGACTCTCGGCGGGAGAGACCCAGTACTTC; CDR3aa: CASSPGLSAGETQYF
v_gene: TRBV4-2; d_gene: TRBD2; j_gene: TRBJ2-7; abundance: -; CDR3nt: TGTGCCAGCAGCCAAGATTCTGGGGGGGGGTACGAGCAGTACTTC; CDR3aa: CASSQDSGGGYEQYF